These 13 T cell receptor beta chains were all obtained from the same sample, sequenced in a study of blood T cell repertoires in COVID-19. TCRdb's copy holds only in-frame clones and misses some; the assay was immunoSEQ multiplex PCR. The data contain 150,000 to 200,000 clones, over 70% of them singletons. The sequencing sample was made of PBMCs or T cells enriched from blood (not recorded which). Every receptor here comes from a woman in her fifties or sixties who had recovered from COVID-19.

The chain is built from TRBV25-1 and TRBJ2-4; perhaps TRBD1 as D (6 bases). V was pared by 3 bases and J by 8 bases, with 11 bases between. Germline lookup yields CDR1 MGHDK and CDR2 SYGVNS. This CDR3 comprises 13 residues. The CDR3 DNA is TGTGCCAGCAGTGACAGGGGTACGGACATTCAGTACTTC. Amino acid sequence: CASSDRGTDIQYF.

The CDR3 region has the DNA TGTGCCTGGAGTGCCCAGGGTTCAGCTAACTATGGCTACACCTTC. Translation: CAWSAQGSANYGYTF. This rearrangement joins TRBV30 to TRBJ1-2, with D tentatively TRBD1 (5 bases). From germline, CDR1 is GTSNPN and CDR2 SVGIG (reference sequence). This CDR3 has 15 residues. The V and J ends lost 1 base and 0 bases respectively, with 12 bases between them.

This chain uses TRBV18 with TRBJ1-5; TRBD1 might be the D (6 bases). The CDR3 length is 16 residues. Trimming left V 6 bases short and J 4 bases short, with 19 bases between. Germline V gives CDR1 KGHSH, CDR2 LQKENI. CDR3 sequence (DNA): TGTGCCAGCTCCCCGGGAACGGGACAACAAAATCAGCCCCAGCATTTT. This translates into CASSPGTGQQNQPQHF.

This chain joins TRBV7-8 and TRBJ2-1; D is possibly TRBD2 (5 bases). Germline CDR1 and CDR2: SGHVS and FQNEAQ. The V and J ends lost 0 bases and 7 bases respectively, with 7 bases between them. The CDR3 consists of 13 residues. In nucleotides, the CDR3 is TGTGCCAGCAGCTTAGCAGGGAGTAATGAGCAGTTCTTC. Protein sequence: CASSLAGSNEQFF.

This rearrangement joins TRBV4-1 to TRBJ2-5; a possible D gene is TRBD2 (6 bases). V lost 0 bases, J lost 6 bases, and 17 bases lay in between. The CDR3 loop spans 16 amino acids. CDR1 MGHRA and CDR2 YSYEKL come from the germline V gene. CDR3 DNA: TGCGCCAGCAGCCAAGATGTTCTAGCGCGCGGGAAGACCCAGTACTTC. It encodes CASSQDVLARGKTQYF.

This clone was found a few times. This chain joins TRBV4-1 and TRBJ2-4; 11 bases fit TRBD2. Trimming at V came to 4 bases and at J to 1 base, leaving 3 bases not matched to a gene. Looked up from germline, CDR1 is MGHRA and CDR2 is YSYEKL. This CDR3 has 16 residues. The CDR3 is CASSLPSGGAKNIQYF. The DNA of the CDR3 is TGCGCCAGCAGCCTCCCTAGCGGGGGGGCCAAAAACATTCAGTACTTC.

The chain links TRBV5-4 to TRBJ1-2, with TRBD1 matching 8 bases. The length of the CDR3 is 13 residues. Germline values: CDR1 SGHNT, CDR2 YYREEE (reference sequence). V lost 5 bases to trimming and J lost 2 bases; unmatched junction nucleotides: 2. The CDR3 loop is CASRGQANYGYTF. DNA of the CDR3: TGTGCCAGCAGGGGACAGGCAAACTATGGCTACACCTTC.

CDR3 nucleotides: TGTGCCAGTACCCCGGGATTTTCCACAGATACGCAGTATTTT. Its protein is CASTPGFSTDTQYF. The V call is TRBV6-5, the J call TRBJ2-3, with D possibly being TRBD2 (5 bases). The V and J ends lost 9 bases and 2 bases respectively, with 15 bases between them. Germline-derived CDR1 and CDR2 are MNHEY and SVGAGI. The length of the CDR3 is 14 residues.

The chain uses TRBV2 and TRBJ1-2; D not certain. Per germline, CDR1 SNHLY and CDR2 FYNNEI. Deletions cut 2 bases from V and 0 bases from J, with 10 bases between. This CDR3 has 15 residues. The CDR3 bases are TGTGCCAGCAGTGAACTACAGCCAGCTAACTATGGCTACACCTTC. This gives the protein CASSELQPANYGYTF.

The rearrangement links TRBV10-1 to TRBJ2-7, with 10 bases aligning to TRBD1. Losses at the gene ends were 7 bases for V and 6 bases for J; bases not matched to a gene: 6. Germline V gene data show CDR1 as WNHNN and CDR2 as SYGVQD (reference sequence). The CDR3 extends over 13 amino acids. CDR3 in DNA: TGCGCCAGCATCCTGGGACAGGGGTGCGAGCAGTACTTC. It is translated as CASILGQGCEQYF.

The V and J genes are TRBV7-2 and TRBJ1-5; D is unresolved. V dropped 3 bases and J dropped 1 base, with 4 bases sitting between them. Germline CDR1 reads SGHTA; CDR2 reads FQGNSA. The CDR3 sequence is 13 residues long. This CDR3 is CASSFGSNQPQHF. CDR3 nucleotides: TGTGCCAGCAGCTTCGGGAGCAATCAGCCCCAGCATTTT.

The chain uses TRBV30 and TRBJ1-1; tentatively, D is TRBD1 (5 bases). Germline-derived CDR1 and CDR2 are GTSNPN and SVGIG (reference sequence). The CDR3 contains 15 residues. Trimming removed 3 bases from V and 4 bases from J, with 18 bases in between. The CDR3 DNA is TGTGCCTGGAGCCCACACTACCGACAGACCACTGAAGCTTTCTTT. Its protein is CAWSPHYRQTTEAFF.

The J gene is TRBJ2-2, the V gene TRBV6-5; a possible D gene is TRBD1 (6 bases). This CDR3 has 15 residues. With 4 bases removed from V and 4 bases from J, the gap between germline ends came to 13 bases. Germline lookup yields CDR1 MNHEY and CDR2 SVGAGI. CDR3 sequence reads: CASSFTGQGTGELFF. CDR3 nucleotides: TGTGCCAGCAGTTTCACAGGGCAGGGCACCGGGGAGCTGTTTTTT.